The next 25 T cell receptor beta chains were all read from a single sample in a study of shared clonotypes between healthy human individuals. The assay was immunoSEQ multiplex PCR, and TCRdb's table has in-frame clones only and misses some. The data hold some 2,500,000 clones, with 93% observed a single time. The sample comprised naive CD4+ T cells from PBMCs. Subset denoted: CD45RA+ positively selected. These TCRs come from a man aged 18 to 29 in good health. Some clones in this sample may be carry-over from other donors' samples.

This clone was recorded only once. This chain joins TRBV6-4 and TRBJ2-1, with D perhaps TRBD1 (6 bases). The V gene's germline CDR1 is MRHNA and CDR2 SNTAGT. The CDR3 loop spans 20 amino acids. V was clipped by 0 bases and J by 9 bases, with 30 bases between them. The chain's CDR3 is CASSDSRIPGGEVTGSEQFF. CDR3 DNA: TGTGCCAGCAGTGACTCGCGGATCCCTGGGGGCGAAGTTACGGGTTCTGAGCAGTTCTTC.

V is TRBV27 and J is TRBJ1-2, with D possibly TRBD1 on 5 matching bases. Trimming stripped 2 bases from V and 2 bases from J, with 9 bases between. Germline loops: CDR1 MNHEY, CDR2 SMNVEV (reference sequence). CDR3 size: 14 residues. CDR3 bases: TGTGCCAGCAGTTTACGGGGGGTCAACTATGGCTACACCTTC. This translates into CASSLRGVNYGYTF.

The CDR3 nucleotides read TGCGCCAGCAGCCAGGAGACTAGCGGGGGTTTCACAGATACGCAGTATTTT. Its protein product is CASSQETSGGFTDTQYF. The J gene is TRBJ2-3, the V gene TRBV4-1; 12 bases map to TRBD2. The V gene end was trimmed by 3 bases and the J gene end by 2 bases; junction bases not matched to a gene: 6. Germline CDR1 and CDR2: MGHRA and YSYEKL. CDR3 length: 17 amino acids.

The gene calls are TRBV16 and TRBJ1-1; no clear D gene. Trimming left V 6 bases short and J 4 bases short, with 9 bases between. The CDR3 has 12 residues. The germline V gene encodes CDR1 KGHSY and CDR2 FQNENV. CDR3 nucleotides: TGTGCCAGCAGTATCCACGGCACTGAAGCTTTCTTT. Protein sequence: CASSIHGTEAFF.

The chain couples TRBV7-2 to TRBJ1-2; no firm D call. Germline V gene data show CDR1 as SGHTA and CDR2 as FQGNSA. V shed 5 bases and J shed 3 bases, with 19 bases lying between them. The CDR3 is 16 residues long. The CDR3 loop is CASSLSPDRLDYGYTF. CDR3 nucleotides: TGTGCCAGCAGCCTATCCCCGGATAGGCTCGACTATGGCTACACCTTC.

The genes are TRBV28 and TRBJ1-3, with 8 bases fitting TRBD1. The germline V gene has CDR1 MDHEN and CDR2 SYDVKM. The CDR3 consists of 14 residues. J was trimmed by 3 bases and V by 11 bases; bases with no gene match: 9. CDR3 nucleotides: TGTGCCGGACAGGGCCTGGCTTTTGGAAACACCATATATTTT. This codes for CAGQGLAFGNTIYF.

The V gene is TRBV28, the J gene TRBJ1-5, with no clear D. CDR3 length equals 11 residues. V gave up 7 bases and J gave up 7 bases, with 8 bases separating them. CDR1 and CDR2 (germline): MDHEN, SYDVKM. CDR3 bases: TGTGCCAGCACCGACCAGCAGCCCCAGCATTTT. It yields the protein CASTDQQPQHF.

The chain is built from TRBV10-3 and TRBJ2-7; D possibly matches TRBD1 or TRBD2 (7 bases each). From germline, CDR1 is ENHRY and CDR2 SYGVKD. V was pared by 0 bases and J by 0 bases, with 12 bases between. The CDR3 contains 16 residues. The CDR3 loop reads CAISESSRGGSYEQYF. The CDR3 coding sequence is TGTGCCATCAGTGAGTCTTCCAGGGGGGGCTCCTACGAGCAGTACTTC.

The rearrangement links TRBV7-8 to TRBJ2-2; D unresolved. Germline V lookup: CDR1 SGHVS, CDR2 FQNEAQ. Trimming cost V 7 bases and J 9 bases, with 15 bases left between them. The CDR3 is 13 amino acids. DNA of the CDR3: TGTGCCAGCACCCCCGTTAGTGAATGGGAGCTGTTTTTT. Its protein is CASTPVSEWELFF. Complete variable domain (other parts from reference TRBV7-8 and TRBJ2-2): GAGVSQSPRYKVAKRGQDVALRCDPISGHVSLFWYQQALGQGPEFLTYFQNEAQLDKSGLPSDRFFAERPEGSVSTLKIQRTQQEDSAVYLCASTPVSEWELFFGEGSRLTVL.

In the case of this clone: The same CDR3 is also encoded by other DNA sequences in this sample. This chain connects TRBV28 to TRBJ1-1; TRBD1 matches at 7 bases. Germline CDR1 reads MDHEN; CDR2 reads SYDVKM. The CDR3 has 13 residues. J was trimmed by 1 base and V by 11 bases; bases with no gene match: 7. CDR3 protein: CASKGTANTEAFF. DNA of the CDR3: TGTGCCTCGAAGGGGACAGCGAACACTGAAGCTTTCTTT.

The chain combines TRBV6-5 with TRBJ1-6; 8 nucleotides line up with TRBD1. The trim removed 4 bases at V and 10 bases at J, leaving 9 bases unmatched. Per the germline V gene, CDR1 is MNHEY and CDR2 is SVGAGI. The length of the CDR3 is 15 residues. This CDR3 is CASSFQDRERSPLHF. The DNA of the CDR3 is TGTGCCAGCAGTTTTCAGGACAGGGAGCGGTCACCCCTCCACTTT.

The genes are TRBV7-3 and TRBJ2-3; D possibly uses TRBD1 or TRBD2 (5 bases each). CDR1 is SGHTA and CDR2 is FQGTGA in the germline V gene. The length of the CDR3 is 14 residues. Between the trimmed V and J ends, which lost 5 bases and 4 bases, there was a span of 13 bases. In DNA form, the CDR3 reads TGTGCCAGCAGCGTTCATGGGGGAGCAGATACGCAGTATTTT. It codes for CASSVHGGADTQYF.

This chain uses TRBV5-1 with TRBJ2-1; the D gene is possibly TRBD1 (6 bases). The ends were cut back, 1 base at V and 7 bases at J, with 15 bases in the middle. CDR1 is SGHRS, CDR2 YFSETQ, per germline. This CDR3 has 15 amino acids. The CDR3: CASSLIQGGKNEQFF. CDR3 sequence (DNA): TGCGCCAGCAGCTTGATACAGGGCGGAAAGAATGAGCAGTTCTTC.

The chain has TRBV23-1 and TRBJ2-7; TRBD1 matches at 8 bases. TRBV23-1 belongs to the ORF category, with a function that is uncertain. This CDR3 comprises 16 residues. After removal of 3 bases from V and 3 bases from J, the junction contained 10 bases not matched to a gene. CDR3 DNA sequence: TGCGCCAGCAGTCACCCCGACAGGGGAAAAAACTACGAGCAGTACTTC. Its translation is CASSHPDRGKNYEQYF.

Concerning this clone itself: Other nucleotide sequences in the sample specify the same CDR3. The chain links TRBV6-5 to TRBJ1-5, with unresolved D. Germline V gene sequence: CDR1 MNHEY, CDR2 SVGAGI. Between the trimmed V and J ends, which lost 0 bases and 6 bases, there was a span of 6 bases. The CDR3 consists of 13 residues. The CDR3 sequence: CASSYSPVQPQHF. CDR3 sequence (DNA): TGTGCCAGCAGTTACTCCCCAGTTCAGCCCCAGCATTTT.

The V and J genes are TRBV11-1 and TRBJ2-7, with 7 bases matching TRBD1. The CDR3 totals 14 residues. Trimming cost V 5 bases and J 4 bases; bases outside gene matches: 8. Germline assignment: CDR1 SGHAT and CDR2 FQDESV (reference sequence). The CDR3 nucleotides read TGTGCCAGCAGCCCAGACAGGGAAAGGTACGAGCAGTACTTC. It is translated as CASSPDRERYEQYF.

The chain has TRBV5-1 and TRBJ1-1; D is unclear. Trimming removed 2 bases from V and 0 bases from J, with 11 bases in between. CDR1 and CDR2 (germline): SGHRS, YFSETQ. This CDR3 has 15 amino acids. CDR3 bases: TGCGCCAGCAGCTTCATACCTCAGGTGAACACTGAAGCTTTCTTT. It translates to CASSFIPQVNTEAFF.

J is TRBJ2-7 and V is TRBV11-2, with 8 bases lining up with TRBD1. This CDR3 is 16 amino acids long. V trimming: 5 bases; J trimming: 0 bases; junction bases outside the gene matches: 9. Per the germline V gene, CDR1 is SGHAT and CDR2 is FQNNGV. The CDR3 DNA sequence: TGTGCCAGCAGCCGCGGGACAGGTATTAGCTCCTACGAGCAGTACTTC. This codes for CASSRGTGISSYEQYF.

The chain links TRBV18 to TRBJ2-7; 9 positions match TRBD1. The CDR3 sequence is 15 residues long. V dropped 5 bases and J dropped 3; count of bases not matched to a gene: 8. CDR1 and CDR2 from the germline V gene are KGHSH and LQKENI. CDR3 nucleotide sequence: TGTGCCAGCTCATCCTCGGGACAGGGACTCTACGAGCAGTACTTC. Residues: CASSSSGQGLYEQYF.

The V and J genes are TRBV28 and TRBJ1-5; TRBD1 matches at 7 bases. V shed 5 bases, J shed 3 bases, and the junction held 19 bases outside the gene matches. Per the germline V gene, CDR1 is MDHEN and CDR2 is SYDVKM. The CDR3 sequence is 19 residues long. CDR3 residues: CASSILRDSHIPPNQPQHF. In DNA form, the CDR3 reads TGTGCCAGCAGTATCCTACGGGACAGCCATATCCCTCCCAATCAGCCCCAGCATTTT.

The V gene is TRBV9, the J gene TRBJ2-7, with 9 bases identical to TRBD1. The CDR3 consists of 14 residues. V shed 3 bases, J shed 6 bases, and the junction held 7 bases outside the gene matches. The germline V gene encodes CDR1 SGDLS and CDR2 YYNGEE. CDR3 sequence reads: CASSAQGAVGEQYF. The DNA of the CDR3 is TGTGCCAGCAGCGCACAGGGGGCGGTAGGCGAGCAGTACTTC.

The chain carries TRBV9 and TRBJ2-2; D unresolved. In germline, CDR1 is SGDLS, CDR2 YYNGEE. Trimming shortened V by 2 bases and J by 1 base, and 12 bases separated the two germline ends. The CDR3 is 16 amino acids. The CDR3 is CASSVRLGLNTGELFF. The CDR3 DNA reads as TGTGCCAGCAGCGTCCGACTGGGGTTGAACACCGGGGAGCTGTTTTTT.

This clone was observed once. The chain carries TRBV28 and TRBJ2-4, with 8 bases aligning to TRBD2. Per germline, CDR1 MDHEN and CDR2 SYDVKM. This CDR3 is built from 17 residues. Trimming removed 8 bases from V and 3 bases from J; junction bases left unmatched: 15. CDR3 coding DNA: TGTGCCAGCCTAGGGACTAGTAGGGGGTTGGGCAAAAACATTCAGTACTTC. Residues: CASLGTSRGLGKNIQYF.

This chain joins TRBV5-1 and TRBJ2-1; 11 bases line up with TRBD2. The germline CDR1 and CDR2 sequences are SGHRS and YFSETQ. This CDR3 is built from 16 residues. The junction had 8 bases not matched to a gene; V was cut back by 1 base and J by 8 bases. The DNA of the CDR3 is TGCGCCAGCAGCTTGCGGCTAGCGGGAGGTATAGATGAGCAGTTCTTC. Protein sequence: CASSLRLAGGIDEQFF.

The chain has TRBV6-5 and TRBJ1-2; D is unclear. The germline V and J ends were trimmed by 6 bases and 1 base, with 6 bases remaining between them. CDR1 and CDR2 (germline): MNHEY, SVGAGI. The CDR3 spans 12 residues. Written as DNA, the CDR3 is TGTGCCAGCAGCACCCGTAACTATGGCTACACCTTC. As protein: CASSTRNYGYTF.